This T cell receptor (beta chain) was sequenced in a study of OX40 agonist ivuxolimab in advanced cancers. Data came from immunoSEQ multiplex PCR; TCRdb stores just in-frame clones and leaves some out. This sample has roughly 60,000 clones, with 85% found just once. The cohort excluded patients with autoimmune disease history or systemic immunosuppression. The CDR3 runs to 13 residues. CDR1 and CDR2 (germline): MDHEN, SYDVKM. V lost 5 bases and J 0 bases, leaving 7 bases between the germline ends. Sample: CD4+ or CD8+ T cells sorted from blood, taken in a trial of the OX40 agonist ivuxolimab. This rearrangement joins TRBV28 to TRBJ1-2; D ambiguous. The receptor comes from an adult with an advanced solid tumor such as melanoma, head and neck, liver or kidney cancer. As DNA, the CDR3 is TGTGCCAGCAGTGAGCCAGCTAACTATGGCTACACCTTC. This encodes CASSEPANYGYTF.